The 22 T cell receptor beta chains in this list originate from one sample, sequenced in a study of T cell responses to AZD1222 COVID-19 vaccine. TCRdb's table, derived via immunoSEQ multiplex PCR, lists solely in-frame clones and lacks some. The sample records 45,000 or so clones, 83% being singletons. Sequences were derived from peripheral blood, sampled on day 0 of AZD1222 vaccination. Every receptor here comes from an adult in good health.

This chain joins TRBV5-6 and TRBJ2-5; D possibly corresponds to TRBD2 (5 bases). CDR1 and CDR2 from the germline V gene are SGHDT and YYEEEE. The CDR3 totals 14 residues. V was shortened by 4 bases and J by 4 bases, with 14 bases between the two germline ends. CDR3 in amino acids: CASSPQLVAETQYF. The CDR3 DNA sequence: TGTGCCAGCAGCCCGCAACTAGTGGCAGAGACCCAGTACTTC. The variable domain in full, completed from reference TRBV5-6 and TRBJ2-5, reads DAGVTQSPTHLIKTRGQQVTLRCSPKSGHDTVSWYQQALGQGPQFIFQYYEEEERQRGNFPDRFSGHQFPNYSSELNVNALLLGDSALYLCASSPQLVAETQYFGPGTRLLVL.

The rearrangement links TRBV4-2 to TRBJ2-3; 8 nucleotides match TRBD1. This CDR3 is built from 14 residues. The germline gives CDR1 LGHNA, CDR2 YNFKEQ. Losses at the gene ends were 4 bases for V and 5 bases for J; bases not matched to a gene: 5. CDR3: CASSPSDRGDTQYF. The DNA of the CDR3 is TGTGCCAGCAGCCCAAGCGACAGGGGAGATACGCAGTATTTT.

Only one count was recorded for this clone. This chain links TRBV25-1 with TRBJ1-1; D gene unclear. The CDR3 is made up of 14 amino acids. V lost 4 bases to trimming and J lost 1 base, with 10 bases between them. Germline V gene sequence: CDR1 MGHDK, CDR2 SYGVNS. DNA for the CDR3: TGTGCCAGCAGTGGGATACAACGGAACACTGAAGCTTTCTTT. Its protein product is CASSGIQRNTEAFF.

This chain uses TRBV15 with TRBJ2-5; D unclear. V dropped 1 base and J dropped 5 bases, with 5 bases sitting between them. The CDR3 consists of 12 residues. Germline V gene data show CDR1 as LNHNV and CDR2 as YYDKDF (reference sequence). CDR3 loop: CATSRASETQYF. The DNA of the CDR3 is TGTGCCACCAGCAGAGCTTCGGAGACCCAGTACTTC.

The J gene is TRBJ1-4, the V gene TRBV30; 8 bases agree with TRBD1. Germline-derived CDR1 and CDR2 are GTSNPN and SVGIG (reference sequence). CDR3 length: 13 residues. V gave up 5 bases and J gave up 2 bases; unmatched junction bases: 1. In DNA form, the CDR3 reads TGTGCCTGGGGACAGGGCACTAATGAAAAACTGTTTTTT. Translating gives CAWGQGTNEKLFF.

This clone was counted a single time. CDR3 protein: CASSSSGATNEKLFF. The CDR3 nucleotides read TGTGCCAGCAGTTCCTCGGGAGCAACTAATGAAAAACTGTTTTTT. The chain recombines TRBV28 with TRBJ1-4; D not certain. Trimming stripped 4 bases from V and 0 bases from J, with 9 bases between. There are 15 residues in the CDR3. The V gene's germline CDR1 is MDHEN and CDR2 SYDVKM.

V gene TRBV7-6 combines with J gene TRBJ2-1; maybe TRBD2 (6 bases). This CDR3 has 17 residues. Germline V lookup: CDR1 SGHVS, CDR2 FNYEAQ. V lost 2 bases, J lost 0 bases, and 14 bases lay in between. The CDR3 spells CASSLLAGLASYNEQFF. The CDR3 bases are TGTGCCAGCAGCTTATTGGCGGGACTCGCCTCCTACAATGAGCAGTTCTTC.

CDR3 amino acids: CASSQVGAAGNTIYF. The CDR3, as DNA: TGTGCCAGCAGCCAAGTGGGTGCCGCTGGAAACACCATATATTTT. This sequence joins TRBV3-1 (or the pseudogene TRBV3-2) and TRBJ1-3; D not certain. V lost 1 base to trimming and J lost 2 bases, with 9 bases between them. Per germline, CDR1 LGHDT and CDR2 YNNKEL (reference sequence). This CDR3 is built from 15 residues.

The chain combines TRBV28 with TRBJ2-1; the D gene is possibly TRBD2 (6 bases). The CDR3 totals 16 residues. Per germline, CDR1 MDHEN and CDR2 SYDVKM. Trimming took 5 bases from V and 0 from J, leaving 14 bases between them. CDR3 DNA sequence: TGTGCCAGCAGTCCATTTAGTAGCGGCTCCTACAATGAGCAGTTCTTC. Amino acid sequence: CASSPFSSGSYNEQFF. Full variable domain (outside the CDR3, taken from reference TRBV28 and TRBJ2-1): DVKVTQSSRYLVKRTGEKVFLECVQDMDHENMFWYRQDPGLGLRLIYFSYDVKMKEKGDIPEGYSVSREKKERFSLILESASTNQTSMYLCASSPFSSGSYNEQFFGPGTRLTVL.

CDR3 DNA sequence: TGTGCCAGCAGCCTCCTATGGGGGGGTTCCGAGACCCAGTACTTC. The encoded protein is CASSLLWGGSETQYF. V and J are TRBV14 and TRBJ2-5; 7 bases match TRBD2. Unmatched junction bases numbered 10, after V lost 4 bases and J lost 5 bases. This CDR3 is 15 amino acids long. Germline V lookup: CDR1 SGHDN, CDR2 FVKESK.

This chain connects TRBV30 to TRBJ2-2, with no clear D. Trimming left V 0 bases short and J 3 bases short, with 11 bases between. The V gene's germline CDR1 is GTSNPN and CDR2 SVGIG (reference sequence). There are 15 residues in the CDR3. In DNA form, the CDR3 reads TGTGCCTGGAGTGTAAGGGCGGCTTACACCGGGGAGCTGTTTTTT. This encodes CAWSVRAAYTGELFF. The full variable domain, in which reference TRBV30 and TRBJ2-2 provide the parts outside the CDR3, is SQTIHQWPATLVQPVGSPLSLECTVEGTSNPNLYWYRQAAGRGLQLLFYSVGIGQISSEVPQNLSASRPQDRQFILSSKKLLLSDSGFYLCAWSVRAAYTGELFFGEGSRLTVL.

The chain recombines TRBV21-1 with TRBJ2-1; TRBD1 reflects the table's D call only, with no check against the DNA. TRBV21-1 is shown as a pseudogene. The CDR3 extends over 19 amino acids. This chain's CDR3 is CASSKRLGTGGWTYNEQFF. CDR3 sequence (DNA): TGTGCCAGCAGCAAAAGATTGGGGACAGGGGGATGGACCTACAATGAGCAGTTCTTC.

The chain is built from TRBV7-9 and TRBJ1-6; 7 positions agree with TRBD1. The J segment lost 9 bases and the V segment lost 5 bases, leaving 4 bases of the junction unmatched. CDR3 length: 13 amino acids. Germline assignment: CDR1 SEHNR and CDR2 FQNEAQ (reference sequence). CDR3: CASSIDRASPLHF. The CDR3 bases are TGTGCCAGCAGCATTGACAGGGCTTCACCCCTCCACTTT.

The rearrangement links TRBV5-6 to TRBJ1-4; 9 nucleotides align to TRBD1. The CDR3 extends over 18 amino acids. Germline V gene sequence: CDR1 SGHDT, CDR2 YYEEEE. The V and J ends lost 0 bases and 8 bases, in that order; junction bases with no gene match: 14. The chain's CDR3 is CASSLASGTGSFGEKLFF. The CDR3 nucleotides read TGTGCCAGCAGCTTGGCTTCCGGGACAGGGTCGTTTGGGGAAAAACTGTTTTTT.

CDR3 residues: CASSRTSGSYNEQFF. DNA for the CDR3: TGTGCCAGCAGCCGGACTAGCGGATCCTACAATGAGCAGTTCTTC. This chain joins TRBV6-2 or TRBV6-3 and TRBJ2-1, with 10 nucleotides matching TRBD2. Per the germline V gene, CDR1 is MNHEY and CDR2 is SVGEGT. The CDR3 spans 15 residues. V lost 6 bases to trimming and J lost 1 base; unmatched junction nucleotides: 3.

This chain connects TRBV5-1 to TRBJ1-6, with 11 bases aligning to TRBD1. V gave up 2 bases and J gave up 10 bases; unmatched junction bases: 5. The germline CDR1 and CDR2 sequences are SGHRS and YFSETQ. CDR3 size: 15 residues. CDR3 region: CASSFRDRGRSPLHF. CDR3 sequence (DNA): TGCGCCAGCAGCTTCCGGGACAGGGGGAGATCACCCCTCCACTTT.

The chain is built from TRBV3-1 (or the pseudogene TRBV3-2) and TRBJ1-1, with 9 bases lining up with TRBD1. Germline trimming cut 2 bases from V and 4 bases from J; bases unmatched to any gene: 5. Germline V gene sequence: CDR1 LGHDT, CDR2 YNNKEL (reference sequence). The CDR3 spans 15 residues. The DNA of the CDR3 is TGTGCCAGCAGCCAAAGGGACAGGGCCGCCACTGAAGCTTTCTTT. This gives the protein CASSQRDRAATEAFF.

This chain joins TRBV11-2 and TRBJ2-2; D not resolved. This CDR3 is built from 13 residues. CDR1 is SGHAT and CDR2 is FQNNGV in the germline V gene. Trimming removed 2 bases at V and 0 bases at J, with 1 base between. CDR3 bases: TGTGCCAGCAGCTTAACGAACACCGGGGAGCTGTTTTTT. Protein: CASSLTNTGELFF.

The CDR3 bases are TGTGCCAGCAGCTCCGCCGGGACTATGCGGAATGAGCAGTTCTTC. Its protein product is CASSSAGTMRNEQFF. The V and J genes are TRBV7-2 and TRBJ2-1; 7 bases align to TRBD2. CDR1 SGHTA and CDR2 FQGNSA come from the germline V gene. V lost 4 bases to trimming and J lost 7 bases; unmatched junction nucleotides: 10. This CDR3 is built from 15 residues.

This chain uses TRBV7-2 with TRBJ2-1, with 9 bases matching TRBD2. J was trimmed by 0 bases and V by 0 bases; bases with no gene match: 6. Per the germline V gene, CDR1 is SGHTA and CDR2 is FQGNSA. There are 18 residues in the CDR3. The chain's CDR3 is CASSLAASGGSSYNEQFF. Here the CDR3 DNA reads TGTGCCAGCAGCTTAGCGGCGAGCGGGGGGAGCTCCTACAATGAGCAGTTCTTC.

The chain couples TRBV7-2 to TRBJ2-2, with 10 bases that match TRBD2. J gave up 7 bases and V 2 bases, and 10 bases lay outside the gene matches. In germline, CDR1 is SGHTA, CDR2 FQGNSA. There are 17 residues in the CDR3. CDR3 in amino acids: CASSLQAGGAFGGELFF. The CDR3 DNA sequence: TGTGCCAGCAGCTTACAAGCGGGAGGGGCTTTCGGCGGGGAGCTGTTTTTT.

The gene calls are TRBV11-2 and TRBJ1-1; no firm D call. The V end was cut by 4 bases, the J end by 2 bases, with 11 bases between. The germline CDR1 and CDR2 sequences are SGHAT and FQNNGV. The CDR3 spans 14 residues. This CDR3 is CASSSLQRNTEAFF. DNA of the CDR3: TGTGCCAGCAGCTCCTTACAGCGTAACACTGAAGCTTTCTTT.